Listed here are 11 T cell receptor beta chains from one sample, sequenced in a study of OX40 agonist ivuxolimab in advanced cancers. Sequencing was performed with immunoSEQ multiplex PCR; in TCRdb, only in-frame clones are kept and a portion is missing. This sample has approximately 82,000 clones, with about 90% found just once. The sample consisted of CD4+ or CD8+ T cells sorted from blood, taken in a trial of the OX40 agonist ivuxolimab. The source is an adult with an advanced solid tumor such as melanoma, head and neck, liver or kidney cancer.

This chain connects TRBV2 to TRBJ2-7, with a possible D match to TRBD1 (5 bases). This CDR3 contains 15 residues. The germline V gene has CDR1 SNHLY and CDR2 FYNNEI. The V gene lost 6 bases and the J gene lost 2 bases, with 17 bases spanning the gap. CDR3: CASRKDIVGAYEQYF. The CDR3 bases are TGTGCCAGCAGGAAGGACATTGTGGGTGCCTACGAGCAGTACTTC.

The chain employs TRBV28 and TRBJ2-4; TRBD1 matches at 9 bases. Germline V gene lookup returns CDR1 MDHEN and CDR2 SYDVKM. The trim removed 4 bases at V and 4 bases at J, leaving 11 bases unmatched. This CDR3 is built from 17 residues. The CDR3 sequence: CASSWGPDRGKKNIQYF. The CDR3 DNA follows: TGTGCCAGCAGTTGGGGCCCGGACAGGGGAAAAAAAAACATTCAGTACTTC.

This chain links TRBV19 with TRBJ2-1, with TRBD2 matching over 10 bases. From germline, CDR1 is LNHDA and CDR2 SQIVND (reference sequence). The CDR3 has 16 residues. With V trimmed by 6 bases and J by 2 bases, 7 bases remained unmatched. The CDR3 DNA follows: TGTGCCAGTAGCGATAGCGGACTAGCGGCCTACAATGAGCAGTTCTTC. Translating gives CASSDSGLAAYNEQFF.

The V gene is TRBV29-1, the J gene TRBJ1-2; no clear D gene. The CDR3 length is 11 residues. Trimming cost V 3 bases and J 6 bases, with 8 bases left between them. Germline values: CDR1 SQVTM, CDR2 ANQGSEA. CDR3 in DNA: TGCAGCGTTGAGGCAGGCGATGGCTACACCTTC. Translating it yields CSVEAGDGYTF.

The CDR3 region has the DNA TGTGCCAGCAGCTTAGAGCGGACCCGCGCAGATACGCAGTATTTT. This gives the protein CASSLERTRADTQYF. The chain couples TRBV7-2 to TRBJ2-3; tentatively, D is TRBD2 (5 bases). The V gene's germline CDR1 is SGHTA and CDR2 FQGNSA. V lost 1 base to trimming and J lost 4 bases, with 12 bases between them. This CDR3 has 15 amino acids.

V gene TRBV5-1 combines with J gene TRBJ1-2, with D unclear. CDR1 SGHRS and CDR2 YFSETQ come from the germline V gene. V dropped 4 bases and J dropped 6 bases, with 22 bases sitting between them. The CDR3 covers 16 residues. CDR3 DNA: TGCGCCAGCAGCCCGGGCCCCGTCCCCCCCTCCAATGGCTACACCTTC. This sequence encodes CASSPGPVPPSNGYTF.

The V gene is TRBV2, the J gene TRBJ2-2; TRBD2 is a possible D gene (5 bases). Trimming removed 4 bases at V and 4 bases at J, with 10 bases between. Germline V gives CDR1 SNHLY, CDR2 FYNNEI. This CDR3 is 14 amino acids long. The CDR3 loop reads CASSGGAGTGELFF. The CDR3 nucleotides read TGTGCCAGCAGTGGGGGTGCGGGCACCGGGGAGCTGTTTTTT.

This chain links TRBV30 with TRBJ1-5; TRBD1 matches 10 bases. CDR3 size: 17 residues. Germline assignment: CDR1 GTSNPN and CDR2 SVGIG (reference sequence). With V trimmed by 1 base and J by 7 bases, 13 bases remained unmatched. This chain's CDR3 is CAWSARTGGNVGQPQHF. CDR3 nucleotides: TGTGCCTGGAGTGCCAGGACAGGGGGAAACGTCGGACAGCCCCAGCATTTT.

In DNA form, the CDR3 reads TGTGCCAGCAGCTTCGGCGGGAACACCGGGGAGCTGTTTTTT. Translating it yields CASSFGGNTGELFF. The chain is built from TRBV11-3 and TRBJ2-2; no clear D gene. Deletions cut 3 bases from V and 1 base from J, with 6 bases between. From germline, CDR1 is SGHNT and CDR2 YENEEA. The CDR3 totals 14 residues.

V is TRBV7-8 and J is TRBJ1-5, with D maybe TRBD1 (6 bases). The CDR3 length is 18 residues. V was trimmed by 1 base and J by 2 bases, leaving 18 bases between them. The germline CDR1 and CDR2 sequences are SGHVS and FQNEAQ. In DNA form, the CDR3 reads TGTGCCAGCAGCTTAGGGGTTTATGGGGGCTCGGGCAATCAGCCCCAGCATTTT. It encodes CASSLGVYGGSGNQPQHF.

This sequence joins TRBV7-9 and TRBJ1-2; D not certain. Trimming removed 5 bases at V and 0 bases at J, with 7 bases between. Germline lookup yields CDR1 SEHNR and CDR2 FQNEAQ (reference sequence). This CDR3 has 13 residues. The CDR3 loop reads CASSQLTNYGYTF. CDR3 in DNA: TGTGCCAGCAGCCAACTTACTAACTATGGCTACACCTTC.